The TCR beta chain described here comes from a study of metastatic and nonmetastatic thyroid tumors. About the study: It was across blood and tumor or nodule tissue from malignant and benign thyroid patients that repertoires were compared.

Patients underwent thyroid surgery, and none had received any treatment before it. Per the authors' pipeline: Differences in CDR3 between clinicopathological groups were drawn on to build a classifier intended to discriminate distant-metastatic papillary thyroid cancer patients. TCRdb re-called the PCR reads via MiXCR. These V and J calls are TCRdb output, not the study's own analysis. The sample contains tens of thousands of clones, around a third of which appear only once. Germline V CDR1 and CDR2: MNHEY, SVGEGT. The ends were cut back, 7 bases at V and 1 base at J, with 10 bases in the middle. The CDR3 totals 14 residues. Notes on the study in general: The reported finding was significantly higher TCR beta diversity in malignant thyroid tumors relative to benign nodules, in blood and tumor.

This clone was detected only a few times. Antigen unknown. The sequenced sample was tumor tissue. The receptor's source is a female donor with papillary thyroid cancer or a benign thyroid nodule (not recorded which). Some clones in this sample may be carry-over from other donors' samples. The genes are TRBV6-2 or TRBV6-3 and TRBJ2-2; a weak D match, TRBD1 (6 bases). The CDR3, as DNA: TGTGCCAGCACCGAGGACAGGAACACCGGGGAGCTGTTTTTT. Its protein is CASTEDRNTGELFF.